A single sample is the source of the 18 T cell receptor beta chains below, sequenced in a study of shared T cell receptors in the human thymus. TCRdb's copy holds only in-frame clones and misses some; the assay was immunoSEQ multiplex PCR. The table has hundreds of thousands of clones, around 87% seen once. These sequences were also reported in another study, on human thymus T cells.

Sample: thymocytes. The receptors come from a boy under three years old with a congenital heart defect.

The chain joins TRBV7-9 to TRBJ2-7, with D perhaps matching TRBD2 (5 bases). Germline V lookup: CDR1 SEHNR, CDR2 FQNEAQ (reference sequence). The CDR3 length is 12 residues. V was shortened by 5 bases and J by 6 bases, with 11 bases between the two germline ends. The CDR3 loop reads CASSIAGSEQYF. In nucleotides, the CDR3 is TGTGCCAGCAGCATCGCTGGGAGCGAGCAGTACTTC.

The chain uses TRBV10-2 and TRBJ2-7, with no clear D. Trimming stripped 6 bases from V and 0 bases from J, with 9 bases between. Germline-derived CDR1 and CDR2 are WSHSY and SAAADI. The CDR3 has 13 residues. CDR3 residues: CASRGPSSYEQYF. For the CDR3, the DNA is TGCGCCAGCAGGGGTCCTAGCTCCTACGAGCAGTACTTC.

This clone was picked up one time. The CDR3 DNA sequence: TGTGCCAGCAGTCAAACCAGGGGAAATGAGCAGTTCTTC. As protein: CASSQTRGNEQFF. The V call is TRBV6-1, the J call TRBJ2-1; TRBD1 is a possible D gene (6 bases). In germline, CDR1 is MNHNS, CDR2 SASEGT. The length of the CDR3 is 13 residues. Trimming stripped 5 bases from V and 7 bases from J, with 12 bases between.

The chain is built from TRBV14 and TRBJ1-3; TRBD1 might be the D (6 bases). V lost 1 base and J lost 0, with 7 bases in between. Germline V gene data show CDR1 as SGHDN and CDR2 as FVKESK. This CDR3 spans 15 amino acids. As DNA, the CDR3 is TGTGCCAGCAGCCAAGGACAGGTCTCTGGAAACACCATATATTTT. Translated, it gives CASSQGQVSGNTIYF.

On this clone itself: Other DNA variants within this sample encode the same CDR3. The V and J genes are TRBV6-4 and TRBJ2-1; D gene uncertain. Germline V lookup: CDR1 MRHNA, CDR2 SNTAGT. Trimming took off 0 bases at V and 7 bases at J, with 7 bases between the two ends. The CDR3 has 13 residues. The CDR3 region is CASSDSRGNEQFF. The CDR3 DNA reads TGTGCCAGCAGTGACTCTAGAGGAAATGAGCAGTTCTTC.

The J gene is TRBJ2-2, the V gene TRBV6-5; 10 positions agree with TRBD2. The CDR3 sequence is 16 residues long. V gave up 0 bases and J gave up 4 bases; unmatched junction bases: 2. Germline assignment: CDR1 MNHEY and CDR2 SVGAGI. The chain's CDR3 is CASSYSSGRATGELFF. The CDR3, as DNA: TGTGCCAGCAGTTACTCGAGCGGGAGGGCCACCGGGGAGCTGTTTTTT.

The count of this clone is one. The chain carries TRBV6-5 and TRBJ2-5, with D tentatively TRBD2 (5 bases). The CDR3 consists of 15 residues. Germline V gene data show CDR1 as MNHEY and CDR2 as SVGAGI. The V and J ends lost 2 bases and 5 bases respectively, with 15 bases between them. The CDR3 coding sequence is TGTGCCAGCAGTTACGGTGAGGGAGAGTGGGAGACCCAGTACTTC. Translating gives CASSYGEGEWETQYF.

In its sample, this clone was seen a few times. J is TRBJ1-2 and V is TRBV6-6; weak D call: TRBD1 (6 bases). Germline V gene lookup returns CDR1 MNHNY and CDR2 SVGAGI (reference sequence). The ends were cut back, 6 bases at V and 8 bases at J, with 16 bases in the middle. This CDR3 comprises 13 residues. This chain's CDR3 is CASRTDRRGGYTF. CDR3 bases: TGTGCCAGCAGGACGGACAGACGTGGAGGCTACACCTTC.

This chain joins TRBV30 and TRBJ1-2; tentatively, D is TRBD1 (6 bases). V shed 1 base and J shed 5 bases, with 11 bases lying between them. CDR1 is GTSNPN, CDR2 SVGIG, per germline (reference sequence). The CDR3 sequence is 13 residues long. The CDR3: CAWSDRVVYGYTF. CDR3 coding DNA: TGTGCCTGGAGTGACAGGGTAGTATATGGCTACACCTTC.

This clone was picked up one time. The rearrangement joins TRBV28 to TRBJ1-5; D gene uncertain. The V and J ends lost 6 bases and 6 bases respectively, with 15 bases between them. The germline gives CDR1 MDHEN, CDR2 SYDVKM. The CDR3 covers 14 residues. The CDR3, as DNA: TGTGCCAGCAGACAGCACATGAACTTTCAGCCCCAGCATTTT. Protein: CASRQHMNFQPQHF.

The chain couples TRBV4-1 to TRBJ1-1; TRBD1 might be the D (5 bases). The CDR3 extends over 16 amino acids. Looked up from germline, CDR1 is MGHRA and CDR2 is YSYEKL. Trimming cost V 3 bases and J 8 bases, with 22 bases left between them. In DNA, the CDR3 is TGCGCCAGCAGCCAGGCCCCGGGGGGGGAGCAAGTGGAAGCTTTCTTT. It specifies CASSQAPGGEQVEAFF.

The rearrangement joins TRBV4-3 to TRBJ1-5; 7 bases fit TRBD1. The CDR3 runs 16 residues. The germline V gene has CDR1 LGHNA and CDR2 YSLEER. The V gene end was trimmed by 0 bases and the J gene end by 5 bases; junction bases not matched to a gene: 7. CDR3 nucleotides: TGCGCCAGCAGCCAAGATACAGGGGAATCCTATCAGCCCCAGCATTTT. Amino acids: CASSQDTGESYQPQHF.

The gene calls are TRBV2 and TRBJ1-6; possibly TRBD1 for D (6 bases). The germline V and J ends were trimmed by 5 bases and 2 bases, with 19 bases remaining between them. Germline CDR1 is SNHLY and CDR2 is FYNNEI. The CDR3 length is 18 residues. The chain's CDR3 is CASSKTGFRGPYNSPLHF. The DNA of the CDR3 is TGTGCCAGCAGTAAAACAGGGTTTCGTGGACCCTATAATTCACCCCTCCACTTT. Full variable domain (rest looked up from reference TRBV2 and TRBJ1-6): EPEVTQTPSHQVTQMGQEVILRCVPISNHLYFYWYRQILGQKVEFLVSFYNNEISEKSEIFDDQFSVERPDGSNFTLKIRSTKLEDSAMYFCASSKTGFRGPYNSPLHFGNGTRLTVT.

The J gene is TRBJ2-4, the V gene TRBV30; TRBD1 agrees at 10 bases. Trimming removed 1 base from V and 6 bases from J; junction bases left unmatched: 3. This CDR3 has 14 amino acids. Per germline, CDR1 GTSNPN and CDR2 SVGIG (reference sequence). This chain's CDR3 is CAWSGGDRGNIQYF. The DNA for the CDR3 is TGTGCCTGGAGTGGGGGGGACAGGGGAAACATTCAGTACTTC.

This chain uses TRBV7-2 with TRBJ2-7; D is ambiguous. Germline-derived CDR1 and CDR2 are SGHTA and FQGNSA. V was trimmed by 5 bases and J by 2 bases, leaving 10 bases between them. The CDR3 loop spans 13 amino acids. The CDR3 coding sequence is TGTGCCAGCAGCCTCGGGTCCGCCTACGAGCAGTACTTC. Translation gives CASSLGSAYEQYF.

The chain recombines TRBV27 with TRBJ2-3; 11 positions agree with TRBD2. CDR3 length: 19 amino acids. The germline V gene encodes CDR1 MNHEY and CDR2 SMNVEV (reference sequence). J was trimmed by 3 bases and V by 1 base; bases with no gene match: 12. The CDR3 coding sequence is TGTGCCAGCAGTTTATTGGGCTTAGCGGGGGGGGTTTCGACAGATACGCAGTATTTT. This codes for CASSLLGLAGGVSTDTQYF.

The rearrangement joins TRBV12-5 to TRBJ1-1; a possible D gene is TRBD1 (6 bases). The germline V gene encodes CDR1 LGHNT and CDR2 FRNRAP. The CDR3 consists of 14 residues. V lost 6 bases to trimming and J lost 1 base, with 12 bases between them. The CDR3 region is CASGIGGPNTEAFF. The CDR3 coding sequence is TGTGCTAGTGGAATAGGGGGACCGAACACTGAAGCTTTCTTT.

V is TRBV6-5 and J is TRBJ2-7, with TRBD2 matching 8 bases. This CDR3 has 15 residues. Looked up from germline, CDR1 is MNHEY and CDR2 is SVGAGI. V dropped 4 bases and J dropped 4; count of bases not matched to a gene: 9. The CDR3 is CASSWVGREEYEQYF. DNA of the CDR3: TGTGCCAGCAGTTGGGTGGGGCGGGAGGAGTACGAGCAGTACTTC.